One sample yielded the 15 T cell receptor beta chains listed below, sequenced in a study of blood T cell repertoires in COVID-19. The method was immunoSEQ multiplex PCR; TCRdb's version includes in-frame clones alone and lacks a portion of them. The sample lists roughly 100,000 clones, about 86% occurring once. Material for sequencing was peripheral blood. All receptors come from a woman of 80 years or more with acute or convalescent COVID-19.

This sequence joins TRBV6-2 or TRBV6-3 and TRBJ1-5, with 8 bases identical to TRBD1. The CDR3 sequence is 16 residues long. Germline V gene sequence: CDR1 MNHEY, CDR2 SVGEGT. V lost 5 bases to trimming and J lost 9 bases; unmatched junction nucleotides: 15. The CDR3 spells CASSSSRTGSDRPQHF. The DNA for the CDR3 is TGTGCCAGCAGTAGCTCCCGGACAGGGTCAGATCGGCCCCAGCATTTT.

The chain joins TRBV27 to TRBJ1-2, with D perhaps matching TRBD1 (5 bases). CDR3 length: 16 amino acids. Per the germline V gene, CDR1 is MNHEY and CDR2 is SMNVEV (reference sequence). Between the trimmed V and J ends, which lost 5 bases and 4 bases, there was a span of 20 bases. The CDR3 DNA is TGTGCCAGCAGTATCCATCCCGGGGGTGGGGGCTATGGCTACACCTTC. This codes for CASSIHPGGGGYGYTF.

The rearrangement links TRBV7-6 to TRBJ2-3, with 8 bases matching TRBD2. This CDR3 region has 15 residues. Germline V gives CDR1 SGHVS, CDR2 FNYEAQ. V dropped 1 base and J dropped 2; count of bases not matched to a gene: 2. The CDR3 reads CASSLGGGHTDTQYF. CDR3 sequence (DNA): TGTGCCAGCAGCTTAGGCGGGGGGCACACAGATACGCAGTATTTT. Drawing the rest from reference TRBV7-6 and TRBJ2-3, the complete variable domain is GAGVSQSPRYKVTKRGQDVALRCDPISGHVSLYWYRQALGQGPEFLTYFNYEAQQDKSGLPNDRFSAERPEGSISTLTIQRTEQRDSAMYRCASSLGGGHTDTQYFGPGTRLTVL.

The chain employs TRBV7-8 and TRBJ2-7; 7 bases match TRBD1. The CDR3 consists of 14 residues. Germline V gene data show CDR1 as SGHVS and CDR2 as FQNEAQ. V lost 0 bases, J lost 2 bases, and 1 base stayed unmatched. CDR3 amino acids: CASSLAGQAYEQYF. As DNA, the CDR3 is TGTGCCAGCAGCTTAGCCGGACAGGCCTACGAGCAGTACTTC.

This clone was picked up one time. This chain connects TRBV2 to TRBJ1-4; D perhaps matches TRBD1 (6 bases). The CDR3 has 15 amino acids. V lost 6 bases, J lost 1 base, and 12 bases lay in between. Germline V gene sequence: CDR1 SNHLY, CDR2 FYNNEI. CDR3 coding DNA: TGTGCCAGCAGGATAGCACAGGGAACTAATGAAAAACTGTTTTTT. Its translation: CASRIAQGTNEKLFF.

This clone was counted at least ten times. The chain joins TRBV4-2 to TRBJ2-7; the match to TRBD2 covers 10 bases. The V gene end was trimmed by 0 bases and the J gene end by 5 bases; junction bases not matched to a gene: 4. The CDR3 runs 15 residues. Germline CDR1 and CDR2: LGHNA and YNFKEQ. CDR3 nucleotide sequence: TGTGCCAGCAGCCAAGAAGGGGGACTAGCGAACGAGCAGTACTTC. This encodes CASSQEGGLANEQYF.

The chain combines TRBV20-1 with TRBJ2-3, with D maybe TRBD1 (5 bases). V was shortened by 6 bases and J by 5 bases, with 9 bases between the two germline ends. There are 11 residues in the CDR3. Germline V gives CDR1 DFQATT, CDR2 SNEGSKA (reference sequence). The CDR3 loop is CSAVRGDTQYF. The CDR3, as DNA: TGCAGTGCGGTTAGGGGAGATACGCAGTATTTT.

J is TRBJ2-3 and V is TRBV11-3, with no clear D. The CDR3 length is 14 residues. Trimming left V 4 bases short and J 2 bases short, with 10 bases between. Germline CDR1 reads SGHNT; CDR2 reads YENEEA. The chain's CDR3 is CASSSRTYTDTQYF. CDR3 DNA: TGTGCCAGCAGCTCACGTACCTACACAGATACGCAGTATTTT.

The CDR3 sequence is CATSRDREKLFF. The CDR3, as DNA: TGTGCCACCTCCCGGGACAGGGAAAAACTGTTTTTT. The V and J genes are TRBV10-3 and TRBJ1-4; 8 nucleotides line up with TRBD1. Germline assignment: CDR1 ENHRY and CDR2 SYGVKD. The CDR3 has 12 residues. With V trimmed by 10 bases and J by 8 bases, 6 bases remained unmatched.

The CDR3 reads CASSYLPGELFF. The DNA of the CDR3 is TGTGCCAGCAGTTATCTCCCCGGGGAGCTGTTTTTT. The V call is TRBV25-1, the J call TRBJ2-2; no clear D. The CDR3 sequence is 12 residues long. Germline values: CDR1 MGHDK, CDR2 SYGVNS. Trimming stripped 5 bases from V and 6 bases from J, with 7 bases between.

CDR3 nucleotide sequence: TGTGCCAGCAGCTCGGGACAGGCAGGGGGAAACACCATATATTTT. Protein product: CASSSGQAGGNTIYF. The chain recombines TRBV7-8 with TRBJ1-3, with 8 bases identical to TRBD1. There are 15 residues in the CDR3. Germline CDR1 reads SGHVS; CDR2 reads FQNEAQ. V dropped 4 bases and J dropped 4; count of bases not matched to a gene: 6. The full variable domain, rest sourced from reference TRBV7-8 and TRBJ1-3, is GAGVSQSPRYKVAKRGQDVALRCDPISGHVSLFWYQQALGQGPEFLTYFQNEAQLDKSGLPSDRFFAERPEGSVSTLKIQRTQQEDSAVYLCASSSGQAGGNTIYFGEGSWLTVV.

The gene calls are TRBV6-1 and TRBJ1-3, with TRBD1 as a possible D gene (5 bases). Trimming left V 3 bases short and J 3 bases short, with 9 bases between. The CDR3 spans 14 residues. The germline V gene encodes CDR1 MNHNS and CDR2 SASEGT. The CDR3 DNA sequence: TGTGCCAGCAGTGACGGGGGGAATGGAAACACCATATATTTT. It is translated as CASSDGGNGNTIYF.

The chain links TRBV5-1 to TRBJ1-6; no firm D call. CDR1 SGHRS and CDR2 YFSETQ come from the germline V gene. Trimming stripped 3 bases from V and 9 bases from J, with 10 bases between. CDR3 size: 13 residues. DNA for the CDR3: TGCGCCAGCAGCTCCCGGGTGGGTTCACCCCTCCACTTT. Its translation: CASSSRVGSPLHF.

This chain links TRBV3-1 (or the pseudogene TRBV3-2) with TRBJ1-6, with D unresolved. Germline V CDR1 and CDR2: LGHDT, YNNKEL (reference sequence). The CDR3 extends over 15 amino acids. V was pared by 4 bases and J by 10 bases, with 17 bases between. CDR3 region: CASSPGKRTQSPLHF. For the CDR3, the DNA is TGTGCCAGCAGCCCCGGGAAGCGAACCCAATCACCCCTCCACTTT.

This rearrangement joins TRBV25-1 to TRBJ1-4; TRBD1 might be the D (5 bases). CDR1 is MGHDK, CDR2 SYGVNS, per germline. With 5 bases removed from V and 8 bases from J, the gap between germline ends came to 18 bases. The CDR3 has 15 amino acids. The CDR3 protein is CASSTPGGSEEKLFF. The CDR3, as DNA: TGTGCCAGCAGTACCCCCGGGGGGAGCGAAGAAAAACTGTTTTTT.